Listed below are T cell receptor beta chains from one sample, sequenced in a study of T-cell reconstitution after alpha-beta-depleted transplantation in children. One entry per CDR3 protein, called by TCRdb with MiXCR from the PCR reads. The table lists some 500,000 distinct CDR3 sequences, 15% to 20% of them singletons. This specimen was PBMCs from the stem cell graft donor, taken from the stem cell graft. The receptors were gathered from a human donor who donated a stem cell graft to a child with acute lymphoblastic leukemia. CDR3s include the opening cysteine and the closing phenylalanine or tryptophan. The order of the fields is D gene, CDR3 length, J gene, V gene, clone size, CDR3 protein, CDR3 DNA. D genes are given only for firm matches. The size entry is marked missing in some rows and otherwise reads once, few, many or a size class.

>TRBD1|15|TRBJ2-2|TRBV2|.
CASSRDRGRPGELFF
TGTGCCAGCAGCCGGGACAGGGGGCGTCCCGGGGAGCTGTTTTTT
>TRBD1|15|TRBJ2-2|TRBV27|few
CASSLYSGGTGELFF
TGTGCCAGCAGTTTATATTCAGGGGGCACCGGGGAGCTGTTTTTT
>TRBD1|14|TRBJ1-5|TRBV12-3/TRBV12-4|.
CASIQTGGDQPQHF
TGTGCCAGCATTCAAACAGGGGGCGATCAGCCCCAGCATTTT
>.|15|TRBJ2-3|TRBV12-3/TRBV12-4|few
CASSTPPRVTDTQYF
TGTGCCAGCAGCACTCCCCCCAGGGTAACAGATACGCAGTATTTT
>TRBD1|16|TRBJ2-2|TRBV25-1|.
CASSQDRPTYTGELFF
TGTGCCAGCAGCCAGGACAGGCCCACCTACACCGGGGAGCTGTTTTTT
>TRBD2|13|TRBJ2-1|TRBV29-1|.
CSVGTTSGNEQFF
TGCAGCGTAGGGACTACCTCGGGTAATGAGCAGTTCTTC
>.|14|TRBJ1-2|TRBV9|.
CASSGGAPHYGYTF
TGTGCCAGCAGCGGCGGGGCGCCACACTATGGCTACACCTTC
>.|17|TRBJ1-5|TRBV18|few
CASSPDGSGGSNQPQHF
TGTGCCAGCTCACCGGACGGGTCAGGCGGTAGCAATCAGCCCCAGCATTTT
>.|14|TRBJ2-3|TRBV20-1|few
CSARSAGRADTQYF
TGCAGTGCTAGAAGCGCGGGAAGGGCAGATACGCAGTATTTT
>TRBD2|18|TRBJ2-3|TRBV10-2|many
CASGWTSGSPGPTDTQYF
TGCGCCAGCGGGTGGACTAGCGGGAGTCCGGGGCCCACAGATACGCAGTATTTT
>.|12|TRBJ2-7|TRBV5-1|.
CASAPEKGKQYF
TGCGCCAGCGCCCCGGAAAAGGGGAAGCAGTACTTC
>TRBD1|16|TRBJ2-3|TRBV19|few
CASSPRTGATTDTQYF
TGTGCCAGTAGTCCCAGGACAGGGGCTACCACAGATACGCAGTATTTT
>.|14|TRBJ1-1|TRBV7-9|.
CASSAGGRNTEAFF
TGTGCCAGCAGCGCCGGTGGGAGGAACACTGAAGCTTTCTTT
>.|15|TRBJ2-7|TRBV5-1|.
CASSLEVQGRYEQYF
TGCGCCAGCAGCTTGGAAGTCCAGGGGAGGTACGAGCAGTACTTC
>.|12|TRBJ2-1|TRBV5-1|many
CASSRGYNEQFF
TGCGCCAGCAGCAGGGGTTACAATGAGCAGTTCTTC
>.|15|TRBJ1-1|TRBV9|few
CASGREQSVNTEAFF
TGTGCCAGCGGCAGGGAGCAATCTGTGAACACTGAAGCTTTCTTT
>.|15|TRBJ2-7|TRBV5-1|.
CASSLESSGAYEQYF
TGCGCCAGCAGCTTGGAGTCGTCGGGGGCTTACGAGCAGTACTTC
>.|15|TRBJ2-2|TRBV20-1|.
CSARATTGDTGELFF
TGCAGTGCTAGGGCAACTACGGGCGACACCGGGGAGCTGTTTTTT
>TRBD1|13|TRBJ1-1|TRBV5-1|few
CASSTGAGTEAFF
TGCGCCAGCAGTACAGGGGCGGGTACTGAAGCTTTCTTT
>TRBD1|17|TRBJ1-2|TRBV4-1|few
CASSQVMGQGMAYGYTF
TGCGCCAGCAGCCAAGTTATGGGACAGGGTATGGCCTATGGCTACACCTTC
>TRBD1|17|TRBJ2-2|TRBV29-1|.
CSVEDRIGQGRNGELFF
TGCAGCGTTGAAGATCGAATAGGACAGGGAAGGAACGGGGAGCTGTTTTTT
>.|16|TRBJ1-1|TRBV19|.
CASTATGGDMNTEAFF
TGTGCCAGTACCGCTACAGGCGGAGACATGAACACTGAAGCTTTCTTT
>.|16|TRBJ2-1|TRBV4-1|.
CASSPLTAHGVNEQFF
TGCGCCAGCAGCCCACTAACAGCGCATGGAGTCAATGAGCAGTTCTTC